What follows are 13 T cell receptor beta chains derived from one specimen sequenced in a study of blood T cells in healthy people across ages. A J-beta primer mix and a sample-barcoded 5' primer were used in a second PCR of about 7 to 12 cycles. TCRdb re-derived calls from the 5' RACE reads in MiXCR, one entry per CDR3 protein. This table holds more than 650,000 distinct CDR3 sequences, about 20% found once. Sequencing was performed on blood. These receptors were obtained from an older man in good health.

In this sample, this clonotype turned up many times. The chain links TRBV7-6 to TRBJ1-5; D gene ambiguous. Trimming pared 1 base from V and 7 bases from J, leaving 8 bases between. Germline V gives CDR1 SGHVS, CDR2 FNYEAQ. The CDR3 runs to 13 residues. This chain's CDR3 is CASSLGEAQPQHF. In DNA form, the CDR3 reads TGTGCCAGCAGCTTAGGGGAGGCCCAGCCCCAGCATTTT.

The chain joins TRBV12-3 or TRBV12-4 to TRBJ2-3; no reliable D call. V lost 4 bases, J lost 5 bases, and 10 bases lay in between. The CDR3 consists of 13 residues. This CDR3 is CASSSLTGDTQYF. The CDR3 DNA reads TGTGCCAGCAGTTCGCTAACGGGAGATACGCAGTATTTT.

J is TRBJ2-3 and V is TRBV7-3; D call uncertain. CDR1 and CDR2 from the germline V gene are SGHTA and FQGTGA. The CDR3 loop spans 15 amino acids. Trimming stripped 2 bases from V and 2 bases from J, with 11 bases between. In nucleotides, the CDR3 is TGTGCCAGCAGCTTATTTGGGGTACACACAGATACGCAGTATTTT. Amino acids: CASSLFGVHTDTQYF.

The chain recombines TRBV3-1 with TRBJ2-1; D not resolved. The ends were cut back, 3 bases at V and 3 bases at J, with 6 bases in the middle. Germline V gene data show CDR1 as LGHDT and CDR2 as YNNKEL (reference sequence). The CDR3 length is 13 residues. The CDR3 DNA reads as TGTGCCAGCAGCCAGAACAACTACAATGAGCAGTTCTTC. The encoded protein is CASSQNNYNEQFF.

A few counts support this clonotype. V and J are TRBV5-1 and TRBJ1-2, with D uncertain. V lost 1 base and J lost 2, with 15 bases in between. Germline CDR1 and CDR2: SGHRS and YFSETQ. The CDR3 runs 16 residues. CDR3 coding DNA: TGCGCCAGCAGCTTGTTAAGGCTCCTTGACAACTATGGCTACACCTTC. It encodes CASSLLRLLDNYGYTF.

CDR3 residues: CASSYGPSGNTIYF. In DNA form, the CDR3 reads TGCGCCAGCAGCTACGGGCCCTCTGGAAACACCATATATTTT. The chain uses TRBV5-1 and TRBJ1-3; D gene unclear. Germline values: CDR1 SGHRS, CDR2 YFSETQ. The CDR3 is 14 residues long. V lost 3 bases and J 0 bases, leaving 7 bases between the germline ends.

The chain recombines TRBV9 with TRBJ2-3, with D unresolved. CDR3 length: 15 residues. Germline V lookup: CDR1 SGDLS, CDR2 YYNGEE. The germline V and J ends were trimmed by 1 base and 0 bases, with 9 bases remaining between them. CDR3 region: CASSVRDISTDTQYF. DNA of the CDR3: TGTGCCAGCAGCGTAAGGGATATTAGCACAGATACGCAGTATTTT.

The rearrangement links TRBV3-1 to TRBJ1-1; perhaps TRBD1 as D (5 bases). V was clipped by 4 bases and J by 5 bases, with 20 bases between them. This CDR3 comprises 16 residues. Per germline, CDR1 LGHDT and CDR2 YNNKEL (reference sequence). CDR3 bases: TGTGCCAGCAGCCGTGGGGGGGGAGCCCCGGGAACTGAAGCTTTCTTT. Amino acid sequence: CASSRGGGAPGTEAFF.

This clonotype showed up just a few times. The J gene is TRBJ1-4, the V gene TRBV25-1, with a possible D match to TRBD1 (6 bases). Trimming removed 3 bases from V and 3 bases from J, with 11 bases in between. The CDR3 spans 15 residues. Germline V gene data show CDR1 as MGHDK and CDR2 as SYGVNS. CDR3 region: CASSDQGLPNEKLFF. In nucleotides, the CDR3 is TGTGCCAGCAGTGACCAGGGGTTGCCTAATGAAAAACTGTTTTTT.

The table lists this clonotype with a few counts. The chain uses TRBV2 and TRBJ2-1; weak D call: TRBD1 (6 bases). The V gene lost 11 bases and the J gene lost 8 bases, with 22 bases spanning the gap. The CDR3 length is 14 residues. Germline-derived CDR1 and CDR2 are SNHLY and FYNNEI. The CDR3 DNA reads as TGTGCCGGCACGAGAGCAGGGGTCTTTGATGAGCAGTTCTTC. It is translated as CAGTRAGVFDEQFF. The full variable domain, in which reference TRBV2 and TRBJ2-1 provide the parts outside the CDR3, is EPEVTQTPSHQVTQMGQEVILRCVPISNHLYFYWYRQILGQKVEFLVSFYNNEISEKSEIFDDQFSVERPDGSNFTLKIRSTKLEDSAMYFCAGTRAGVFDEQFFGPGTRLTVL.

The chain combines TRBV20-1 with TRBJ2-1, with 10 bases identical to TRBD2. The CDR3 has 14 amino acids. After removal of 3 bases from V and 9 bases from J, the junction contained 8 bases not matched to a gene. CDR1 is DFQATT, CDR2 SNEGSKA, per germline (reference sequence). The DNA for the CDR3 is TGCAGTGCTAGCCGAGCGGGGGGGCAGGGTGAGCAGTTCTTC. This translates into CSASRAGGQGEQFF.

The rearrangement links TRBV28 to TRBJ2-5; 12 positions agree with TRBD2. V shed 2 bases, J shed 7 bases, and the junction held 2 bases outside the gene matches. CDR3 length: 14 residues. The germline CDR1 and CDR2 sequences are MDHEN and SYDVKM. Here the CDR3 reads CASSLTSGGPTQYF. For the CDR3, the DNA is TGTGCCAGCAGTTTAACTAGCGGGGGGCCGACCCAGTACTTC.

This clonotype was recorded only once. This chain uses TRBV5-1 with TRBJ2-4; D gene uncertain. Trimming cost V 0 bases and J 3 bases, with 4 bases left between them. The CDR3 is 13 residues long. Germline V lookup: CDR1 SGHRS, CDR2 YFSETQ. In DNA, the CDR3 is TGCGCCAGCAGCTTGGGTGTCAAAAACATTCAGTACTTC. Translation gives CASSLGVKNIQYF.